The 32 T cell receptor beta chains presented below share a single source sample, sequenced in a study of cytomegalovirus exposure and HLA in healthy donors. The study ran its PCR with 60 Vbeta and 13 Jbeta primers. Only in-frame clones appear in the TCRdb table, and some are missing; sequencing was by immunoSEQ multiplex PCR. Found here are some 120,000 clones, over 65% of them singletons; the top ten hold around 20%. The sample comprised PBMCs. The source of these receptors is a man in his late teens or twenties in good health and CMV-seropositive.

This chain connects TRBV12-5 to TRBJ2-2; 9 bases map to TRBD1. The CDR3 is 16 amino acids. Trimming took 7 bases from V and 3 from J; bases not matched to a gene: 9. Germline CDR1 is LGHNT and CDR2 is FRNRAP. CDR3 nucleotide sequence: TGTGCTAGTGTCCCACCGGGACAGGGTGACACCGGGGAGCTGTTTTTT. Its protein is CASVPPGQGDTGELFF. The full variable domain, in which reference TRBV12-5 and TRBJ2-2 provide the parts outside the CDR3, is DARVTQTPRHKVTEMGQEVTMRCQPILGHNTVFWYRQTMMQGLELLAYFRNRAPLDDSGMPKDRFSAEMPDATLATLKIQPSEPRDSAVYFCASVPPGQGDTGELFFGEGSRLTVL.

The chain employs TRBV15 and TRBJ2-5; 9 nucleotides align to TRBD2. J lost 1 base, V lost 0 bases, and 0 bases had no gene match. The germline V gene encodes CDR1 LNHNV and CDR2 YYDKDF (reference sequence). The CDR3 spans 15 residues. For the CDR3, the DNA is TGTGCCACCAGCAGAGAGCGGGGGGGCCAAGAGACCCAGTACTTC. Translation: CATSRERGGQETQYF.

The chain couples TRBV19 to TRBJ1-2, with TRBD1 as a possible D gene (5 bases). Germline assignment: CDR1 LNHDA and CDR2 SQIVND (reference sequence). The V end lost 5 bases, the J end lost 1 base, and 14 bases lay between the germline ends. This CDR3 comprises 15 residues. In DNA, the CDR3 is TGTGCCAGTAGTTCGGGACTAGGAATTAACTATGGCTACACCTTC. Residues: CASSSGLGINYGYTF.

This chain uses TRBV11-3 with TRBJ2-2; D not certain. Germline V CDR1 and CDR2: SGHNT, YENEEA. Trimming removed 5 bases from V and 4 bases from J, with 11 bases in between. The CDR3 runs to 14 residues. CDR3 amino acids: CASSPGLGTGELFF. The CDR3 DNA is TGTGCCAGCAGCCCTGGGCTCGGCACCGGGGAGCTGTTTTTT.

Note on this clone: This sample also contains other DNA sequences that code for the same CDR3. This chain joins TRBV7-2 and TRBJ1-6; D remains unclear. The CDR3 consists of 16 residues. Germline V gene data show CDR1 as SGHTA and CDR2 as FQGNSA. The V end was cut by 3 bases, the J end by 14 bases, with 23 bases between. CDR3 region: CASSFVASTARITLHF. The CDR3 nucleotides read TGTGCCAGCAGCTTCGTCGCGAGTACAGCCCGAATAACCCTCCACTTT.

The chain links TRBV29-1 to TRBJ2-7; 10 nucleotides agree with TRBD1. V lost 5 bases, J lost 6 bases, and 7 bases stayed unmatched. The CDR3 loop spans 13 amino acids. Germline V gene sequence: CDR1 SQVTM, CDR2 ANQGSEA. CDR3 sequence: CSVSGTGASEQYF. The CDR3 DNA reads as TGCAGCGTTTCAGGGACAGGGGCTTCCGAGCAGTACTTC.

This chain links TRBV4-1 with TRBJ2-5, with 11 bases identical to TRBD2. The last part of the DNA fits TRBJ2-7 better; the J call may be wrong. The CDR3 contains 15 residues. Germline V CDR1 and CDR2: MGHRA, YSYEKL. This CDR3 reads CASSAGTSGSYEQYF. The CDR3 bases are TGCGCCAGCAGCGCCGGGACTAGCGGCTCCTACGAGCAGTACTTC.

The V gene is TRBV11-2, the J gene TRBJ2-5, with 8 bases aligning to TRBD1. The CDR3 runs 17 residues. V was clipped by 5 bases and J by 5 bases; unmatched bases: 16. CDR1 SGHAT and CDR2 FQNNGV come from the germline V gene. CDR3 DNA: TGTGCCAGCAGCCCAAGAAAGACCAGGGGGCTGGGGGAGACCCAGTACTTC. Translated: CASSPRKTRGLGETQYF.

The chain combines TRBV5-8 with TRBJ2-3; TRBD2 aligns across 12 bases. The CDR3 spans 20 residues. V gave up 6 bases and J gave up 1 base; unmatched junction bases: 18. Germline V gives CDR1 SGHTS, CDR2 YDEGEE. The CDR3 loop reads CASNPGLAGSSAHGTDTQYF. The CDR3 bases are TGTGCCAGCAACCCCGGACTAGCGGGATCATCTGCCCACGGCACAGATACGCAGTATTTT.

Comment on this clone: At one boundary the junction diverges from the germline segment, which might be a read error. The DNA for the CDR3 is TGTGCCAGCAGCTTGGGTACAGGGGCTAACTATGACTACACCTTC. Its translation is CASSLGTGANYDYTF. The chain employs TRBV5-4 and TRBJ1-2, with TRBD1 identical over 7 bases. Germline V CDR1 and CDR2: SGHNT, YYREEE (reference sequence). The CDR3 sequence is 15 residues long.

The V and J genes are TRBV5-6 and TRBJ2-1; D is ambiguous. This CDR3 spans 14 amino acids. V lost 1 base, J lost 4 bases, and 9 bases lay in between. Germline-derived CDR1 and CDR2 are SGHDT and YYEEEE. The CDR3 is CASSLSPFYNEQFF. CDR3 DNA sequence: TGTGCCAGCAGCTTGAGCCCGTTTTACAATGAGCAGTTCTTC.

This clone was counted between two and nine times. This chain connects TRBV6-6 to TRBJ1-4, with D perhaps TRBD1 (5 bases). Germline CDR1 and CDR2: MNHNY and SVGAGI (reference sequence). Between the trimmed V and J ends, which lost 7 bases and 8 bases, there was a span of 11 bases. The CDR3 runs 12 residues. This CDR3 is CASNDRGEKLFF. Here the CDR3 DNA reads TGTGCCAGCAACGACAGAGGCGAAAAACTGTTTTTT.

This CDR3 is CATSRAAYEQYF. CDR3 in DNA: TGTGCCACCAGCAGGGCGGCCTACGAGCAGTACTTC. The chain recombines TRBV15 with TRBJ2-7; D gene unclear. The ends were cut back, 3 bases at V and 2 bases at J, with 5 bases in the middle. Germline V lookup: CDR1 LNHNV, CDR2 YYDKDF (reference sequence). The CDR3 runs to 12 residues. Variable domain in full (rest from reference TRBV15 and TRBJ2-7): DAMVIQNPRYQVTQFGKPVTLSCSQTLNHNVMYWYQQKSSQAPKLLFHYYDKDFNNEADTPDNFQSRRPNTSFCFLDIRSPGLGDTAMYLCATSRAAYEQYFGPGTRLTVT.

The V and J genes are TRBV5-1 and TRBJ2-6, with 10 nucleotides matching TRBD1. V gave up 3 bases and J gave up 0 bases; unmatched junction bases: 9. The CDR3 extends over 19 amino acids. Germline V gene data show CDR1 as SGHRS and CDR2 as YFSETQ. DNA of the CDR3: TGCGCCAGCAGCTCACGTCCGGGACAGGGGATCTCTGGGGCCAACGTCCTGACTTTC. It specifies CASSSRPGQGISGANVLTF.

The chain carries TRBV20-1 and TRBJ2-7; unclear D gene. This CDR3 spans 11 amino acids. Trimming removed 1 base at V and 5 bases at J, with 6 bases between. Germline CDR1 reads DFQATT; CDR2 reads SNEGSKA (reference sequence). The CDR3 sequence: CSARVVDEQYF. The CDR3 DNA follows: TGCAGTGCTAGAGTTGTCGACGAGCAGTACTTC.

V and J are TRBV6-4 and TRBJ2-2; tentative D call: TRBD2 (6 bases). V was clipped by 5 bases and J by 3 bases, with 13 bases between them. In germline, CDR1 is MRHNA, CDR2 SNTAGT. The CDR3 is 15 amino acids. Here the CDR3 reads CASSWEVVDTGELFF. CDR3 DNA sequence: TGTGCCAGCAGTTGGGAGGTGGTGGACACCGGGGAGCTGTTTTTT.

The chain is built from TRBV7-6 and TRBJ2-7; 9 bases align to TRBD2. V was clipped by 4 bases and J by 5 bases; unmatched bases: 15. The CDR3 runs 17 residues. Germline-derived CDR1 and CDR2 are SGHVS and FNYEAQ. The CDR3 region is CASSSESLGLAGNEQYF. The CDR3 nucleotides are TGTGCCAGCAGCTCTGAGAGCCTGGGGCTAGCGGGGAACGAGCAGTACTTC.

This rearrangement joins TRBV12-5 to TRBJ1-1; 7 bases fit TRBD1. The CDR3 extends over 15 amino acids. Germline values: CDR1 LGHNT, CDR2 FRNRAP. V shed 5 bases and J 1 base; nucleotides not matched to a gene: 7. In DNA, the CDR3 is TGTGCTAGTGGTCTTGGCGACAGGGCGAACACTGAAGCTTTCTTT. Translation: CASGLGDRANTEAFF.

The chain combines TRBV27 with TRBJ1-5; D is undetermined. This CDR3 has 13 residues. CDR1 and CDR2 from the germline V gene are MNHEY and SMNVEV (reference sequence). V lost 8 bases and J lost 6, with 14 bases in between. The CDR3 region has the DNA TGTGCCAGCGGTAGGACTCTAACTCAGCCCCAGCATTTT. Encoded protein: CASGRTLTQPQHF.

The V gene is TRBV2, the J gene TRBJ1-5; 10 bases agree with TRBD1. The J segment lost 3 bases and the V segment lost 3 bases, leaving 8 bases of the junction unmatched. This CDR3 contains 17 residues. Germline V gene sequence: CDR1 SNHLY, CDR2 FYNNEI. The CDR3 nucleotides read TGTGCCAGCAGTGATGGTCGGGACAGGGGACACAATCAGCCCCAGCATTTT. This codes for CASSDGRDRGHNQPQHF.

This clone has only a few counts. The genes are TRBV5-6 and TRBJ1-4, with TRBD1 matching 7 bases. CDR1 SGHDT and CDR2 YYEEEE come from the germline V gene. This CDR3 region has 18 residues. After removal of 0 bases from V and 7 bases from J, the junction contained 15 bases not matched to a gene. The CDR3, as DNA: TGTGCCAGCAGCTTGGGGGTGACAGGGCAACAAACCGTTGAAAAACTGTTTTTT. This gives the protein CASSLGVTGQQTVEKLFF.

The chain combines TRBV2 with TRBJ1-3, with D possibly TRBD1 on 6 matching bases. The germline V gene has CDR1 SNHLY and CDR2 FYNNEI. V lost 3 bases and J lost 2, with 14 bases in between. This CDR3 has 16 amino acids. The CDR3 region is CASSDGGGGTGNTIYF. CDR3 coding DNA: TGTGCCAGCAGTGATGGAGGGGGGGGAACTGGAAACACCATATATTTT.

Only one count was recorded for this clone. This chain uses TRBV4-1 with TRBJ1-2, with 10 bases identical to TRBD1. The CDR3 has 14 residues. Per germline, CDR1 MGHRA and CDR2 YSYEKL. V dropped 4 bases and J dropped 5; count of bases not matched to a gene: 4. For the CDR3, the DNA is TGCGCCAGCAGCCTGGACAGGGGGGTTTATGGCTACACCTTC. Protein product: CASSLDRGVYGYTF.

The gene calls are TRBV5-4 and TRBJ2-3; possible D gene TRBD2, 6 bases. CDR3 length: 14 residues. V was pared by 3 bases and J by 5 bases, with 13 bases between. Germline values: CDR1 SGHNT, CDR2 YYREEE (reference sequence). The CDR3, as DNA: TGTGCCAGCAGCTCCGGGACTTCCATAGATACGCAGTATTTT. Its translation: CASSSGTSIDTQYF.

This clone has a single count. The gene calls are TRBV5-1 and TRBJ2-3; 11 positions match TRBD2. The CDR3 contains 16 residues. After removal of 0 bases from V and 6 bases from J, the junction contained 6 bases not matched to a gene. Germline CDR1 and CDR2: SGHRS and YFSETQ. The CDR3 coding sequence is TGCGCCAGCAGCTTGGAGGCTAGCGGGGGGTATGATACGCAGTATTTT. Protein: CASSLEASGGYDTQYF.

The gene calls are TRBV7-9 and TRBJ2-5; the match to TRBD2 covers 7 bases. CDR3 length equals 14 residues. Trimming cost V 3 bases and J 5 bases; bases outside gene matches: 6. Germline V gene lookup returns CDR1 SEHNR and CDR2 FQNEAQ (reference sequence). CDR3 residues: CASSFSIGGETQYF. The CDR3 DNA is TGTGCCAGCAGCTTCTCCATCGGGGGGGAGACCCAGTACTTC.

The V call is TRBV15, the J call TRBJ2-3; the match to TRBD2 covers 8 bases. The germline V gene encodes CDR1 LNHNV and CDR2 YYDKDF (reference sequence). Unmatched junction bases numbered 13, after V lost 3 bases and J lost 2 bases. CDR3 length equals 18 residues. CDR3 protein: CATSSTVERGFPTDTQYF. In DNA, the CDR3 is TGTGCCACCAGCAGCACTGTTGAGCGGGGGTTTCCCACAGATACGCAGTATTTT.

The chain has TRBV27 and TRBJ2-7, with a tentative D call TRBD1 (5 bases). From germline, CDR1 is MNHEY and CDR2 SMNVEV (reference sequence). CDR3 length: 14 residues. Deletions cut 4 bases from V and 2 bases from J, with 12 bases between. CDR3 sequence (DNA): TGTGCCAGCAGTTCTGCAGGGTTGGCCTACGAGCAGTACTTC. This encodes CASSSAGLAYEQYF.

This clone appeared a few times. The V call is TRBV5-1, the J call TRBJ1-1; D gene unclear. From germline, CDR1 is SGHRS and CDR2 YFSETQ. This CDR3 spans 12 amino acids. The V gene lost 4 bases and the J gene lost 3 bases, with 7 bases spanning the gap. CDR3 amino acids: CASSLDYTEAFF. The CDR3 coding sequence is TGCGCCAGCAGCCTGGACTACACTGAAGCTTTCTTT.

This chain joins TRBV11-1 and TRBJ1-1; 7 bases match TRBD1. Germline V gives CDR1 SGHAT, CDR2 FQDESV (reference sequence). Trimming took 5 bases from V and 6 from J; bases not matched to a gene: 9. This CDR3 is built from 14 residues. CDR3 bases: TGTGCCAGCAGCCAAGACGACAGGGAGCCTGAAGCTTTCTTT. Residues: CASSQDDREPEAFF.

The genes are TRBV9 and TRBJ2-2; maybe TRBD1 (5 bases). The germline V and J ends were trimmed by 2 bases and 4 bases, with 15 bases remaining between them. Germline CDR1 reads SGDLS; CDR2 reads YYNGEE. The CDR3 runs to 16 residues. The CDR3 DNA reads TGTGCCAGCAGCGTCGAAGCTGGGGCGGTCACCGGGGAGCTGTTTTTT. Amino acids: CASSVEAGAVTGELFF.

The rearrangement joins TRBV9 to TRBJ1-6; D is possibly TRBD1 (6 bases). V lost 0 bases and J 0 bases, leaving 7 bases between the germline ends. This CDR3 contains 16 residues. The germline gives CDR1 SGDLS, CDR2 YYNGEE. CDR3 in DNA: TGTGCCAGCAGCGTAGAGGGGGACTCCTATAATTCACCCCTCCACTTT. Protein product: CASSVEGDSYNSPLHF.